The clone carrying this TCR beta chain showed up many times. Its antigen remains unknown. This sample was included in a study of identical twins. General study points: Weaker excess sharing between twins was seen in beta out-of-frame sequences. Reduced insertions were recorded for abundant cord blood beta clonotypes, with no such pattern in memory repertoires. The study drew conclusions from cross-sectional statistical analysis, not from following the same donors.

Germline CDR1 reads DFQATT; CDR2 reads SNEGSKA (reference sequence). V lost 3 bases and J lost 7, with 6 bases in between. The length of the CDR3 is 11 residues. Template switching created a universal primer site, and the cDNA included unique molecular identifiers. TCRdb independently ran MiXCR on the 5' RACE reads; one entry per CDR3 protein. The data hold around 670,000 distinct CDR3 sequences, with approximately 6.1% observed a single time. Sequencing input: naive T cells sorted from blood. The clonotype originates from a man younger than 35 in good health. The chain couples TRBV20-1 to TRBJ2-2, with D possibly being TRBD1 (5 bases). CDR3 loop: CSASRGGELFF. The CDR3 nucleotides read TGCAGTGCTAGTAGGGGCGGGGAGCTGTTTTTT.